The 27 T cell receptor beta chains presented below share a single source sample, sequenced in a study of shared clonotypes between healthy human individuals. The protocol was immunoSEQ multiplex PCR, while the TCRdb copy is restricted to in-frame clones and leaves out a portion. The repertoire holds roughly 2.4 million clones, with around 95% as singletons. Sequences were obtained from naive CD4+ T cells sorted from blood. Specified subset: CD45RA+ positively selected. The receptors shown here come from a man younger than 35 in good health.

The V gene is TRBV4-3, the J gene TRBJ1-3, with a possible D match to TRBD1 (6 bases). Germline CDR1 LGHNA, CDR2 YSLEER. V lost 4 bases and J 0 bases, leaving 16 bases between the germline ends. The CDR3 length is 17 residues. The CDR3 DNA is TGCGCCAGCAGCCGCCTCGGGGACAAGAGCTCTGGAAACACCATATATTTT. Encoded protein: CASSRLGDKSSGNTIYF.

CDR3 DNA: TGTGCCAGCAGAACCGGACAGTTACTCTCTGGAAACACCATATATTTT. Its protein product is CASRTGQLLSGNTIYF. The V and J genes are TRBV6-6 and TRBJ1-3; D is possibly TRBD1 (6 bases). The V and J ends lost 6 bases and 0 bases respectively, with 15 bases between them. Germline loops: CDR1 MNHNY, CDR2 SVGAGI (reference sequence). The CDR3 loop spans 16 amino acids.

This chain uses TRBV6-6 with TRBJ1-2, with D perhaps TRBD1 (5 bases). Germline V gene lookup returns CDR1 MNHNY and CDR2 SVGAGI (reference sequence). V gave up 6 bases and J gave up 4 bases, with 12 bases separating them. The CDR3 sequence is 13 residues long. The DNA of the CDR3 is TGTGCCAGCAGGGGGCTTGAGAGCTATGGCTACACCTTC. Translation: CASRGLESYGYTF.

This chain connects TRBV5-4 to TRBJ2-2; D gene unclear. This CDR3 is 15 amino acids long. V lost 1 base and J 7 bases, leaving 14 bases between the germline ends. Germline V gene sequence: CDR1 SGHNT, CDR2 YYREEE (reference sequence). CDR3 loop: CASSLNPDVGGELFF. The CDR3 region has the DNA TGTGCCAGCAGCTTGAACCCCGATGTAGGCGGGGAGCTGTTTTTT.

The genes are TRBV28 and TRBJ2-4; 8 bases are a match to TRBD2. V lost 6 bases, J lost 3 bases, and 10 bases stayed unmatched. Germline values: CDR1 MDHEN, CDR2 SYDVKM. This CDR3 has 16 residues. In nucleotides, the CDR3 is TGTGCCAGCAGCGGGGGGGCGCTAGCAGGCAAAAACATTCAGTACTTC. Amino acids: CASSGGALAGKNIQYF.

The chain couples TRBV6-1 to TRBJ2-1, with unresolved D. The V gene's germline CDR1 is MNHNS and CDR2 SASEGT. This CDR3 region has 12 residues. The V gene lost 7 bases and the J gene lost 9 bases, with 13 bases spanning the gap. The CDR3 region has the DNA TGTGCCAGCACCGGTTGGCTAGGTGAGCAGTTCTTC. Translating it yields CASTGWLGEQFF.

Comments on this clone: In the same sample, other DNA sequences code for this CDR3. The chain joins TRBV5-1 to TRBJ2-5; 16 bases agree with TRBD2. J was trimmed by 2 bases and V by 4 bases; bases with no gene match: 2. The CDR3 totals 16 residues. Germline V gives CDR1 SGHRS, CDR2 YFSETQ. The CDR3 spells CASSQGLAGGQETQYF. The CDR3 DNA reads TGCGCCAGCAGCCAGGGACTAGCGGGGGGGCAAGAGACCCAGTACTTC.

The DNA for the CDR3 is TGCGCCAGCAGCCAAGTGACAAGGGGTGAAAAACTGTTTTTT. It encodes CASSQVTRGEKLFF. The chain couples TRBV4-1 to TRBJ1-4, with D possibly matching TRBD1 (5 bases). Germline V CDR1 and CDR2: MGHRA, YSYEKL. The CDR3 runs 14 residues. V shed 1 base and J shed 7 bases, with 10 bases lying between them.

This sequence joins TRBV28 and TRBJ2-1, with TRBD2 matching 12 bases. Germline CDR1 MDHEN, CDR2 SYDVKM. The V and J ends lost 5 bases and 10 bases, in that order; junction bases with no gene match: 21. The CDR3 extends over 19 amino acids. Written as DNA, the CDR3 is TGTGCCAGCAGTCAACCTGGACTAGCGGGGAGTAACGCCAGGAGGGAGCAGTTCTTC. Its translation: CASSQPGLAGSNARREQFF.

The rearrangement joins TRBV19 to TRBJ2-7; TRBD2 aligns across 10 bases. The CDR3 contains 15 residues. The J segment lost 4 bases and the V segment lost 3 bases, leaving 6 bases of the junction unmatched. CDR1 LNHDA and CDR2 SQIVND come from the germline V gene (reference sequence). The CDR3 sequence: CASSILAGEPYEQYF. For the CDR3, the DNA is TGTGCCAGTAGTATCCTAGCGGGAGAACCGTACGAGCAGTACTTC.

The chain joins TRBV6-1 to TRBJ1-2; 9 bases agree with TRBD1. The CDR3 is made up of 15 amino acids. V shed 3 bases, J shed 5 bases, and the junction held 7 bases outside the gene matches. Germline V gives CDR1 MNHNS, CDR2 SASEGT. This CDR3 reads CASSESGQGWYGYTF. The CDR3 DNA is TGTGCCAGCAGTGAGTCGGGACAGGGTTGGTATGGCTACACCTTC.

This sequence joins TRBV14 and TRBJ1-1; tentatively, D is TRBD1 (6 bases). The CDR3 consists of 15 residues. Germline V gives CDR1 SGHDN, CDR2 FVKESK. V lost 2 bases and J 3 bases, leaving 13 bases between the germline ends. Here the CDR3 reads CASSQLQGRDTEAFF. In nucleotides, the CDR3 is TGTGCCAGCAGCCAACTTCAGGGGCGTGACACTGAAGCTTTCTTT. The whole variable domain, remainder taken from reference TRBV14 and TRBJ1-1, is EAGVTQFPSHSVIEKGQTVTLRCDPISGHDNLYWYRRVMGKEIKFLLHFVKESKQDESGMPNNRFLAERTGGTYSTLKVQPAELEDSGVYFCASSQLQGRDTEAFFGQGTRLTVV.

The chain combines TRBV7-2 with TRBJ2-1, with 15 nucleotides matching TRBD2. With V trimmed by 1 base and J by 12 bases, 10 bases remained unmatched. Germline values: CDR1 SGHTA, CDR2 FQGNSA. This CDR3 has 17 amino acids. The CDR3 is CASSLDPLGLAGGGQFF. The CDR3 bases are TGTGCCAGCAGCTTAGACCCCTTGGGACTAGCGGGAGGAGGGCAGTTCTTC.

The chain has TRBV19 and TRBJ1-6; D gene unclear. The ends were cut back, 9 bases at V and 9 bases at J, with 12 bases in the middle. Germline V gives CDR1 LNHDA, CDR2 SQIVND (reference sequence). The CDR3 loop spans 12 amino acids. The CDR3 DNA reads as TGTGCCAGCGCGGCCGAGATTTCACCCCTCCACTTT. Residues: CASAAEISPLHF.

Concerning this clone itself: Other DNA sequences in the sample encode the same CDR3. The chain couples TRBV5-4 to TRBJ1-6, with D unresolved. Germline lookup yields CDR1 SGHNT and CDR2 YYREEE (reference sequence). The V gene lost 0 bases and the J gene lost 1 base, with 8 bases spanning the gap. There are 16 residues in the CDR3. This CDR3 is CASSLDGGSYNSPLHF. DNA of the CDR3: TGTGCCAGCAGCTTGGATGGAGGGTCCTATAATTCACCCCTCCACTTT.

CDR3 DNA sequence: TGTGCCAGTAGTTCCCCAGGGGCTATAGGCACAGATACGCAGTATTTT. Protein sequence: CASSSPGAIGTDTQYF. The chain has TRBV19 and TRBJ2-3; tentative D call: TRBD1 (6 bases). The V end lost 5 bases, the J end lost 1 base, and 16 bases lay between the germline ends. Germline values: CDR1 LNHDA, CDR2 SQIVND (reference sequence). This CDR3 is 16 amino acids long.

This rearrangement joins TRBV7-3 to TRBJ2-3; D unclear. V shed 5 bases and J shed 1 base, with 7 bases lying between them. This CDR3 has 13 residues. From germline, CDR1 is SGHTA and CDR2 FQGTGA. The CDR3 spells CASSQDGTDTQYF. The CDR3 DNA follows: TGTGCCAGCAGCCAAGACGGCACAGATACGCAGTATTTT.

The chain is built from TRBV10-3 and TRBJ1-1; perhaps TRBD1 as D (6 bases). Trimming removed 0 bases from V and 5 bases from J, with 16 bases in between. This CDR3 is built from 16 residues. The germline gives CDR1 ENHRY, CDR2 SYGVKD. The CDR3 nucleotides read TGTGCCATCAGTGAGTCGAATCCCGGAGGGGGTACTGAAGCTTTCTTT. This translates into CAISESNPGGGTEAFF.

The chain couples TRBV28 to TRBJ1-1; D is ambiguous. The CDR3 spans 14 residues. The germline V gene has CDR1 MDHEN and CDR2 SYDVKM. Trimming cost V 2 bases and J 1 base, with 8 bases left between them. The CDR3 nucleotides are TGTGCCAGCAGTTTACGGACTAGGAACACTGAAGCTTTCTTT. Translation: CASSLRTRNTEAFF.

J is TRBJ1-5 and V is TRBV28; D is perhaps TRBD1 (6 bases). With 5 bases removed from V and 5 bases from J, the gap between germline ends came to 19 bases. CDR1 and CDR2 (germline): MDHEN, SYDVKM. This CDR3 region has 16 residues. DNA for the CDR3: TGTGCCAGCAGTCCCCAATCTCGGGGACATTATCAGCCCCAGCATTTT. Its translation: CASSPQSRGHYQPQHF.

The CDR3 sequence is CASSISARGITEAFF. The CDR3 bases are TGTGCCAGTAGTATCTCGGCCAGGGGGATCACTGAAGCTTTCTTT. The chain is built from TRBV19 and TRBJ1-1; 7 nucleotides line up with TRBD1. There are 15 residues in the CDR3. From germline, CDR1 is LNHDA and CDR2 SQIVND (reference sequence). Unmatched junction bases numbered 8, after V lost 3 bases and J lost 4 bases.

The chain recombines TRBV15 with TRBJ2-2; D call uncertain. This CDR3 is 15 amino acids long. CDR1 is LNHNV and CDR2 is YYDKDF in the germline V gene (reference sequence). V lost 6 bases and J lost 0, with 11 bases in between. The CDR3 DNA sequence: TGTGCCACCAGGGCCCTGGGAACGAACACCGGGGAGCTGTTTTTT. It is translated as CATRALGTNTGELFF.

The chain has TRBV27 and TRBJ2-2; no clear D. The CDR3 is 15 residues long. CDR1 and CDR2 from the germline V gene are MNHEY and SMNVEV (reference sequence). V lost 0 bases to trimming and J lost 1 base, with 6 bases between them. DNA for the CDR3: TGTGCCAGCAGTTTATCTGGGTTGAACACCGGGGAGCTGTTTTTT. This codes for CASSLSGLNTGELFF.

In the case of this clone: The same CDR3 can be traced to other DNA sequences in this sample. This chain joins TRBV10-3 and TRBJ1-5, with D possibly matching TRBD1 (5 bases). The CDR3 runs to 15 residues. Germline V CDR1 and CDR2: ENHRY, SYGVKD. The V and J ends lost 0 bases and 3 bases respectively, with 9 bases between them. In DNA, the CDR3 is TGTGCCATCAGTGAGTCAGGAGGGGACAATCAGCCCCAGCATTTT. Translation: CAISESGGDNQPQHF.

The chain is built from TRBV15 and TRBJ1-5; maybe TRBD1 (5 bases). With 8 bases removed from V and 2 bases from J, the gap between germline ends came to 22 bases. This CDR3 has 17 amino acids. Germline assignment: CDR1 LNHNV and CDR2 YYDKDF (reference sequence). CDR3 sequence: CATYNAGFGAGNQPQHF. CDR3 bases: TGTGCCACCTACAACGCGGGTTTTGGGGCGGGCAATCAGCCCCAGCATTTT.

DNA for the CDR3: TGTGCCAGCAGCGCTGGGACAGGGGGATGGTCACCCCTCCACTTT. Amino acid sequence: CASSAGTGGWSPLHF. This rearrangement joins TRBV9 to TRBJ1-6, with 11 bases matching TRBD1. J was trimmed by 10 bases and V by 3 bases; bases with no gene match: 6. The germline CDR1 and CDR2 sequences are SGDLS and YYNGEE. This CDR3 spans 15 amino acids.

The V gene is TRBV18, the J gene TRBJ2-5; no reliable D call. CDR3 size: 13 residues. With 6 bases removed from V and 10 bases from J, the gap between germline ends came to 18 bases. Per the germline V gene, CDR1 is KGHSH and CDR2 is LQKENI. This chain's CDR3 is CASSLLPAPSQYF. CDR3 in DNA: TGTGCCAGCTCCCTCCTCCCCGCACCCAGCCAGTACTTC.